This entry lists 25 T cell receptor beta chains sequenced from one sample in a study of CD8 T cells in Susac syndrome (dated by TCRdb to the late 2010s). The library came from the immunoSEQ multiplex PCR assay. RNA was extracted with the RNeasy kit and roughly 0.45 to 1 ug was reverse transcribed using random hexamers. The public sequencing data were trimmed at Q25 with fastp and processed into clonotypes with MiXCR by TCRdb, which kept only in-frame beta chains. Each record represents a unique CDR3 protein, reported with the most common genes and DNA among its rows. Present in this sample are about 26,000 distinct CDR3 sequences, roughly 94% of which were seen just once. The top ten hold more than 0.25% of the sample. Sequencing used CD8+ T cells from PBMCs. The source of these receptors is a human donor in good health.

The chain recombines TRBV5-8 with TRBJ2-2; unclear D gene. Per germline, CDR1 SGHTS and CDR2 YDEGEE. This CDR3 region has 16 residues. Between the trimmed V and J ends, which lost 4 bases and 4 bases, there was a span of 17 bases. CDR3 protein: CASSAGLQPGTGELFF. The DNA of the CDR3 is TGTGCCAGCAGCGCCGGGCTTCAGCCGGGCACCGGGGAGCTGTTTTTT. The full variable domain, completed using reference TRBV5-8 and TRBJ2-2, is EAGVTQSPTHLIKTRGQQATLRCSPISGHTSVYWYQQALGLGLQFLLWYDEGEERNRGNFPPRFSGRQFPNYSSELNVNALELEDSALYLCASSAGLQPGTGELFFGEGSRLTVL.

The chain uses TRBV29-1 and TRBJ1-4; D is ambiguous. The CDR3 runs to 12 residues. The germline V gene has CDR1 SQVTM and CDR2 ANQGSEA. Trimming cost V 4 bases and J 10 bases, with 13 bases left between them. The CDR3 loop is CSVVSGGRKLFF. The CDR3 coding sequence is TGCAGCGTTGTTTCTGGCGGAAGAAAACTGTTTTTT.

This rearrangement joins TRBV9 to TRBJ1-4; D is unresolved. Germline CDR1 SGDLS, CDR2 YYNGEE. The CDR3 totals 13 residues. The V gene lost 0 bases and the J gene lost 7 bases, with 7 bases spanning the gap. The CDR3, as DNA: TGTGCCAGCAGCGTAGTTGGAGGTGAAAAACTGTTTTTT. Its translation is CASSVVGGEKLFF. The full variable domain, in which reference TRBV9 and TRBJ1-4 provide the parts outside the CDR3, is DSGVTQTPKHLITATGQRVTLRCSPRSGDLSVYWYQQSLDQGLQFLIQYYNGEERAKGNILERFSAQQFPDLHSELNLSSLELGDSALYFCASSVVGGEKLFFGSGTQLSVL.

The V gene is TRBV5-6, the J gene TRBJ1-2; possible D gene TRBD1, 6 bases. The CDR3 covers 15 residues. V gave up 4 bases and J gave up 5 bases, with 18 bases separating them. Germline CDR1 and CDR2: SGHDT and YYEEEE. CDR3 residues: CASSPAVRTVYGYTF. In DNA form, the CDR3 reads TGTGCCAGCAGCCCGGCAGTTCGGACAGTTTATGGCTACACCTTC.

The CDR3 DNA is TGTGCCAGCAGCCAGGGCTTCATGAGAAACTATGGCTACACCTTC. This gives the protein CASSQGFMRNYGYTF. The chain is built from TRBV14 and TRBJ1-2; no firm D call. This CDR3 has 15 residues. Germline CDR1 and CDR2: SGHDN and FVKESK. V was pared by 3 bases and J by 2 bases, with 13 bases between.

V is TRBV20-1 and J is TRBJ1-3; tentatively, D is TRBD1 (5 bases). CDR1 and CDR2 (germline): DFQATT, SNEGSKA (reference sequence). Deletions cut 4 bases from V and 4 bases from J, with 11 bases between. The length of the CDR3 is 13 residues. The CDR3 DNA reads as TGCAGTGCTACGAGGGGAACGGGAAACACCATATATTTT. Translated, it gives CSATRGTGNTIYF.

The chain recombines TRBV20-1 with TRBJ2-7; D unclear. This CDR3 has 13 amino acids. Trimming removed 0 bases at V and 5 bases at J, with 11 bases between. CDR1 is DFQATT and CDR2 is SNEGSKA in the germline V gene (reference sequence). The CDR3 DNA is TGCAGTGCTAGAGAACTACCCCCAAACGAGCAGTACTTC. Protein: CSARELPPNEQYF.

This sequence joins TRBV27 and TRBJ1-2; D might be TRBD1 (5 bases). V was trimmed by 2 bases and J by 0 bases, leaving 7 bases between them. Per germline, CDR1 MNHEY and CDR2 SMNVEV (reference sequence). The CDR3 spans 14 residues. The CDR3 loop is CASSLGGTNYGYTF. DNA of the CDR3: TGTGCCAGCAGTTTAGGGGGAACTAACTATGGCTACACCTTC.

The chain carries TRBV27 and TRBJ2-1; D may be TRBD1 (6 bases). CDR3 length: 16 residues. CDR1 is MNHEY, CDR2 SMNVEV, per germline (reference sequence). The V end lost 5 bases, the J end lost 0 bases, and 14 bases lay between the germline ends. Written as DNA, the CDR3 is TGTGCCAGCAGTGTAACAGGGATTAGCTCCTACAATGAGCAGTTCTTC. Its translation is CASSVTGISSYNEQFF.

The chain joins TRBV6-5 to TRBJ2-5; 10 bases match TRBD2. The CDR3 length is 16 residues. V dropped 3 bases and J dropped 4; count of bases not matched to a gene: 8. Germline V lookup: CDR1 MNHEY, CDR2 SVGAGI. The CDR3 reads CASSYPSGGGRETQYF. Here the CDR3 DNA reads TGTGCCAGCAGTTATCCTAGCGGGGGTGGGAGAGAGACCCAGTACTTC.

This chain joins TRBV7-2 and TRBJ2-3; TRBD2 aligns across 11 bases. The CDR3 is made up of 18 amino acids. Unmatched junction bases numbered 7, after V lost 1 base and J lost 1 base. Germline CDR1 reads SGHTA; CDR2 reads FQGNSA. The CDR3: CASSLVLAGGPGTDTQYF. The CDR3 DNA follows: TGTGCCAGCAGCTTAGTATTAGCGGGGGGGCCTGGCACAGATACGCAGTATTTT.

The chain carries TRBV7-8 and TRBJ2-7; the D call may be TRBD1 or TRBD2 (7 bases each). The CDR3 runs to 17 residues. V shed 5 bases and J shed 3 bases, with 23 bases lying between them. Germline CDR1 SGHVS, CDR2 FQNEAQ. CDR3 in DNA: TGTGCCAGCAGCCCCATCGGAAGCGGGACAGCAGACTACGAGCAGTACTTC. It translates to CASSPIGSGTADYEQYF.

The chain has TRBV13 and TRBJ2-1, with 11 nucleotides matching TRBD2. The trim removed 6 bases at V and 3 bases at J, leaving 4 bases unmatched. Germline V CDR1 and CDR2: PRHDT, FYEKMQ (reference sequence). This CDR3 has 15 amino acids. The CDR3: CASRPSGGLYNEQFF. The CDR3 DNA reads TGTGCCAGCAGACCTAGCGGGGGGCTCTACAATGAGCAGTTCTTC.

The CDR3 sequence is CASSIAVGESSYEQYF. The CDR3 DNA reads as TGTGCCAGTAGTATAGCGGTCGGGGAGAGCTCCTACGAGCAGTACTTC. The chain is built from TRBV19 and TRBJ2-7; D is perhaps TRBD2 (5 bases). CDR1 and CDR2 from the germline V gene are LNHDA and SQIVND (reference sequence). The ends were cut back, 1 base at V and 0 bases at J, with 13 bases in the middle. The CDR3 is made up of 16 amino acids.

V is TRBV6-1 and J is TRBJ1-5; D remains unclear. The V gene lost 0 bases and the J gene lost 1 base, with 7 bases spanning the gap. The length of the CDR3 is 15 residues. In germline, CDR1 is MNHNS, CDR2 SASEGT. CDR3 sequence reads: CASSEARLSNQPQHF. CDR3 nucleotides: TGTGCCAGCAGTGAAGCCCGCTTAAGCAATCAGCCCCAGCATTTT.

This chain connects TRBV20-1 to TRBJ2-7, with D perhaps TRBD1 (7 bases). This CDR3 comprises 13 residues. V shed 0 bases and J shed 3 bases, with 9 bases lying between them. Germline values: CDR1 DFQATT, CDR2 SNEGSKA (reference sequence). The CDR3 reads CSARDQGGYEQYF. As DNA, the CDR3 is TGCAGTGCTAGAGATCAGGGGGGCTACGAGCAGTACTTC.

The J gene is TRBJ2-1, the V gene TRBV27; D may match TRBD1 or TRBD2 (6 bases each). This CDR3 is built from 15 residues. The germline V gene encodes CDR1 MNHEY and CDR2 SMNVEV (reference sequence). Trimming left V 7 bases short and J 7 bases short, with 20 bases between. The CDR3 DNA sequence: TGTGCCAGCACAACAGGGTTAGGACTAATAAATGAGCAGTTCTTC. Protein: CASTTGLGLINEQFF.

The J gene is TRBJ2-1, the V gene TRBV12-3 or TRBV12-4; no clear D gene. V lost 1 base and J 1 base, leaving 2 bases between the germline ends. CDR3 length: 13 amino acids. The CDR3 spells CASSLGSYNEQFF. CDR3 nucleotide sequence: TGTGCCAGCAGTTTAGGTTCCTACAATGAGCAGTTCTTC.

CDR3 amino acids: CASSGGWGRDTEAFF. The CDR3 DNA is TGTGCCAGCTCGGGGGGTTGGGGTCGCGACACTGAAGCTTTCTTT. The chain couples TRBV18 to TRBJ1-1, with D perhaps TRBD1 (5 bases). The V end lost 6 bases, the J end lost 3 bases, and 17 bases lay between the germline ends. The germline V gene encodes CDR1 KGHSH and CDR2 LQKENI. There are 15 residues in the CDR3.

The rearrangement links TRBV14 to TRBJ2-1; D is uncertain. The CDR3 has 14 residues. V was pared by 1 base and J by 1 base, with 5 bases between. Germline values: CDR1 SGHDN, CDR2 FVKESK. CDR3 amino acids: CASSQGSSYNEQFF. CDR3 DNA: TGTGCCAGCAGCCAAGGCTCTTCCTACAATGAGCAGTTCTTC. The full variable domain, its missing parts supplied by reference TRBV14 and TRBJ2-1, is EAGVTQFPSHSVIEKGQTVTLRCDPISGHDNLYWYRRVMGKEIKFLLHFVKESKQDESGMPNNRFLAERTGGTYSTLKVQPAELEDSGVYFCASSQGSSYNEQFFGPGTRLTVL.

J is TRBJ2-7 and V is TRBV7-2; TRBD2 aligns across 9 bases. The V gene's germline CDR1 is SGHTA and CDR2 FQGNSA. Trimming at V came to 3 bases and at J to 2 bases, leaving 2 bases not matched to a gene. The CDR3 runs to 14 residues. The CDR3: CASSFGGGAYEQYF. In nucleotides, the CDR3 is TGTGCCAGCAGCTTCGGCGGGGGGGCCTACGAGCAGTACTTC.

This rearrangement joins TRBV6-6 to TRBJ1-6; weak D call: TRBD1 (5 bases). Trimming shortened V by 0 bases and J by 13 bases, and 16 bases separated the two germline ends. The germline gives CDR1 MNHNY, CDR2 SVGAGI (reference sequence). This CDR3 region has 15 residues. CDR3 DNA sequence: TGTGCCAGCAGTTACTCGGACGCAGGGACTCTCCCCCTCCACTTT. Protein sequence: CASSYSDAGTLPLHF.

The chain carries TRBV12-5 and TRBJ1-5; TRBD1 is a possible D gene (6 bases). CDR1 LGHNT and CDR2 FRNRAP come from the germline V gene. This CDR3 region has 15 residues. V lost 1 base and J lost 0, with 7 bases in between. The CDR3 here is CASGLGTASNQPQHF. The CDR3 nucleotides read TGTGCTAGTGGTTTGGGGACAGCTAGCAATCAGCCCCAGCATTTT.

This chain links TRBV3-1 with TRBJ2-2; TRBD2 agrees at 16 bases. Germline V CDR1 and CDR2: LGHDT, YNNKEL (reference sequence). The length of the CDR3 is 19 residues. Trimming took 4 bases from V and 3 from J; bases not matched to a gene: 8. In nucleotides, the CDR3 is TGTGCCAGCAGCCTAACGGGACTAGCGGGGGGGCCGGACACCGGGGAGCTGTTTTTT. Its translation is CASSLTGLAGGPDTGELFF.

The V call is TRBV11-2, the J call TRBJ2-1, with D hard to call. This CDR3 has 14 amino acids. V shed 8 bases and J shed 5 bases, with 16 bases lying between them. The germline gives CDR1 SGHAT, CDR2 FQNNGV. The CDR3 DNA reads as TGTGCCAGCTCTCAAAAACCCGCTCACAATGAGCAGTTCTTC. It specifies CASSQKPAHNEQFF.